This T cell receptor beta chain was recorded in a study of cytomegalovirus exposure and HLA in healthy donors. The PCR contained 60 Vbeta and 13 Jbeta primers. TCRdb's copy holds only in-frame clones and misses some; the assay was immunoSEQ multiplex PCR. The sample includes more than 100,000 clones, about 75% of them seen just once. Germline-derived CDR1 and CDR2 are GTSNPN and SVGIG (reference sequence). V shed 0 bases and J shed 2 bases, with 9 bases lying between them. The CDR3 spans 14 residues. This clone has only one observation. The chain uses TRBV30 and TRBJ2-3; D call uncertain. This clonotype originated in a man in his sixties in good health and CMV-seropositive. What was sequenced was PBMCs. CDR3 protein: CAWSVVRHTDTQYF. CDR3 in DNA: TGTGCCTGGAGTGTAGTGCGGCACACAGATACGCAGTATTTT. The full variable domain, in which reference TRBV30 and TRBJ2-3 provide the parts outside the CDR3, is SQTIHQWPATLVQPVGSPLSLECTVEGTSNPNLYWYRQAAGRGLQLLFYSVGIGQISSEVPQNLSASRPQDRQFILSSKKLLLSDSGFYLCAWSVVRHTDTQYFGPGTRLTVL.